This T cell receptor (beta chain) was captured by sequencing in a study of T cells in localized non-small cell lung cancer. With respect to this clone: Its antigen remains unknown.

Study results and limitations: Higher blood T cell density tracked longer overall survival. Adjacent lung held a median 57 of the top 100 tumor clones. Tumor samples were not multi-region, leaving intratumor heterogeneity unexcluded.

Libraries were prepared by immunoSEQ multiplex PCR; TCRdb keeps only in-frame clonotypes and omits some of them. The profile shows about 48,000 clones, approximately 75% of them singletons. The sequence was collected from a man aged 40-75 years with stage I squamous cell lung carcinoma. This sample comprised peripheral blood, obtained before any cancer treatment.

The CDR3, as DNA: TGTGCCAGCAGCCCCGCTTCGTCGGGGGGAAACACCATATATTTT. As protein: CASSPASSGGNTIYF. This chain links TRBV28 with TRBJ1-3, with no clear D. The V gene's germline CDR1 is MDHEN and CDR2 SYDVKM. The CDR3 covers 15 residues. The V and J ends lost 6 bases and 4 bases respectively, with 16 bases between them.